The source of this TCR beta chain is a study of sequential checkpoint blockade in melanoma. The treatment: randomized to nivolumab then ipilimumab (arm A) or the reverse (arm B). PBMC sorting kept live CD3+CD8+ cells without CD19 or CD56. Data came from immunoSEQ multiplex PCR; TCRdb stores just in-frame clones and leaves some out. Of 17,000 or so clones in the sample, just under 75% were seen once. V shed 6 bases, J shed 4 bases, and the junction held 7 bases outside the gene matches. The germline V gene encodes CDR1 MDHEN and CDR2 SYDVKM. The CDR3 is 15 residues long. V is TRBV28 and J is TRBJ2-3; 10 bases map to TRBD1. The clonotype was recovered from a human donor with melanoma. Sample: CD8+ T cells sorted from blood (inferred from file names), taken from a patient given nivolumab and ipilimumab in sequence. In DNA form, the CDR3 reads TGTGCCAGCAGCCCGACAGGGGGCTTCTCAGATACGCAGTATTTT. Protein product: CASSPTGGFSDTQYF.